This TCR beta chain was documented in a study of cytomegalovirus exposure and HLA in healthy donors. Across the whole study: HLA-typed donors were the source of about 85 million unique TCRs, which an early data release held. Broader study findings: Common viral pathogens seemed to be connected with several of the most significant clusters, according to a later analysis. The study designated about 160 TCR beta chains cytomegalovirus-associated.

The CDR3 has 14 amino acids. CDR1 SGHRS and CDR2 YFSETQ come from the germline V gene. V was cut by 4 bases and J by 2 bases, with 12 bases left in between. Concerning this clone itself: Its antigen is not known.

Researchers ran the PCR with 60 Vbeta and 13 Jbeta primers. The data were produced by immunoSEQ multiplex PCR, yet TCRdb's version contains in-frame clones alone and is incomplete. The sample data list about 130,000 clones. Material for sequencing was PBMCs. This chain links TRBV5-1 with TRBJ2-5; maybe TRBD2 (7 bases). The TCR comes from a woman aged 55-75 years in good health and CMV-seronegative. The CDR3 bases are TGCGCCAGCAGCCTGAGGGGGGGACAAGAGACCCAGTACTTC. Translated: CASSLRGGQETQYF.